This TCR beta chain was sequenced for a study of cytomegalovirus exposure and HLA in healthy donors. General observations from the study: Upon later analysis, TCR association rates were observed to vary by HLA locus, being highest for DRB1 and lowest for HLA-C. Later on, a genetic analysis was performed. It linked a missense variant in DCLRE1C with V- and J-gene trimming of TCR beta.

Healthy people donating bone marrow made up the donors. The primer mix had 60 Vbeta and 13 Jbeta primers. Clones were read by immunoSEQ multiplex PCR, and TCRdb kept only the in-frame ones, dropping some. This sample has about 140,000 clones, with around 79% found just once. This clone was detected a few times. Its antigen is not identified. The clonotype comes from a man younger than 35 in good health and CMV-seronegative. Sequenced: PBMCs.

The CDR3 sequence is CASSISGDGANVLTF. The CDR3 DNA follows: TGCGCCAGCAGCATTTCAGGGGATGGGGCCAACGTCCTGACTTTC. This chain uses TRBV5-1 with TRBJ2-6; D possibly corresponds to TRBD1 (6 bases). The V gene's germline CDR1 is SGHRS and CDR2 YFSETQ. The CDR3 is 15 residues long. Deletions cut 4 bases from V and 3 bases from J, with 11 bases between.